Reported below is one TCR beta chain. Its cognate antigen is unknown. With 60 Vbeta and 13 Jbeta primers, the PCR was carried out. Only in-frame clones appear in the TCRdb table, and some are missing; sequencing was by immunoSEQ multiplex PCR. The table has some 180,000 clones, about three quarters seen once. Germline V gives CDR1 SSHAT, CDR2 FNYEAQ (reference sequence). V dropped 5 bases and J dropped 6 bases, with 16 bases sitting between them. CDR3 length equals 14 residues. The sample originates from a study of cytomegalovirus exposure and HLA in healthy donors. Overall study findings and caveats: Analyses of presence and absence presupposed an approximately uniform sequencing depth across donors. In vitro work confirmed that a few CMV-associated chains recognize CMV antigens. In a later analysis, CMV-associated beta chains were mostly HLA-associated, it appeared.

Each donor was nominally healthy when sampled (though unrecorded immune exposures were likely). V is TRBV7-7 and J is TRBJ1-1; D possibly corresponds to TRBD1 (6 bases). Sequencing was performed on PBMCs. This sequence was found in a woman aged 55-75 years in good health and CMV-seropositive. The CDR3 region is CASSPFYEGAEAFF. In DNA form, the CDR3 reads TGTGCCAGCAGCCCGTTCTACGAGGGGGCTGAAGCTTTCTTT.